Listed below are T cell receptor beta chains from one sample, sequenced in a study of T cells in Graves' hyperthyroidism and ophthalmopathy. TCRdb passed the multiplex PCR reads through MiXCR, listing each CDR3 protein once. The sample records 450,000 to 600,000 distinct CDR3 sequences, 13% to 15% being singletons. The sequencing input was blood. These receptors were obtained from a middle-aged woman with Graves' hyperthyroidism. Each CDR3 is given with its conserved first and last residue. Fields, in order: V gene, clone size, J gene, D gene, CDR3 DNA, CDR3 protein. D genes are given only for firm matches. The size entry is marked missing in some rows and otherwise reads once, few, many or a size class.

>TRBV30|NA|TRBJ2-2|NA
TGTGCCTGGAGCGCTCCCGGGACAAGGAACACCGGGGAGCTGTTTTTT
CAWSAPGTRNTGELFF
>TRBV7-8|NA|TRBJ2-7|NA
TGTGCCAGCAGCTTAGTCGGCAGGATTGTCTCCTACGAGCAGTACTTC
CASSLVGRIVSYEQYF
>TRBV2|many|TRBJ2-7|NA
TGTGCCAGCAGTGAATACGAGCAGTACTTC
CASSEYEQYF
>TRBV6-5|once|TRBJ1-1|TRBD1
TGTGCCAGCAGATACGCGGGACAGCTGAACACTGAAGCTTTCTTT
CASRYAGQLNTEAFF
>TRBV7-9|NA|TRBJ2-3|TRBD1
TGTGCCAGCAGAGACGGGACAGTGGCAGATACGCAGTATTTT
CASRDGTVADTQYF
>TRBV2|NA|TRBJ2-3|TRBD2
TGTGCCAGCACGCCTCGAGGGGGACTAGCGGGATCGTCAAACTCTCCAGATACGCAGTATTTT
CASTPRGGLAGSSNSPDTQYF
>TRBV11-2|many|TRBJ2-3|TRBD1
TGTGCCAGCAGCTTAGGGGTGCAGACAGGGGGCGCAGATACGCAGTATTTT
CASSLGVQTGGADTQYF
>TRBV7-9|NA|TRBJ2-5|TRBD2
TGTGCCAGCAGCTCATACGGGACTAGCGGGGTGGGGGGCCAAGAGACCCAGTACTTC
CASSSYGTSGVGGQETQYF
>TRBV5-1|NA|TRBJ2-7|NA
TGCGCCAGCAACAGGTACGGCTCCTACGAGCAGTACTTC
CASNRYGSYEQYF
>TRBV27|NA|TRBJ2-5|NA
TGTGCCAGCAGTCCCTTTGACAGCCAAGAGACCCAGTACTTC
CASSPFDSQETQYF
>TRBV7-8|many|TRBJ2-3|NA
TGTGCCAGCAGCTTAGTTCGGGGGACGGGCACAGATACGCAGTATTTT
CASSLVRGTGTDTQYF
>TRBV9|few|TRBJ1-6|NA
TGTGCCAGCAGCGCACAGGACAGATACAATTCACCCCTCCACTTT
CASSAQDRYNSPLHF
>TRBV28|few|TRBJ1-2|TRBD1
TGTGCCAGCAGCCCCCGGGACAGGGTTCATGGCTACACCTTC
CASSPRDRVHGYTF
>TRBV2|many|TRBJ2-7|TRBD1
TGTGCCAGCAGTTCAGGGGGCTTGTCCTACGAGCAGTACTTC
CASSSGGLSYEQYF
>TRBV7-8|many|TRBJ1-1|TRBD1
TGTGCCAGCAGCTTATCCCCCGGGACAGGGGGAGAGAACACTGAAGCTTTCTTT
CASSLSPGTGGENTEAFF
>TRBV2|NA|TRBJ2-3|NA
TGTGCCAGCACTAGGAAAGATACGCAGTATTTT
CASTRKDTQYF
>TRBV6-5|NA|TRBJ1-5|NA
TGTGCCAGCAGATCCCTCGAGGGGCCCCAGCATTTT
CASRSLEGPQHF
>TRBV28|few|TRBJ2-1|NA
TGTGCCAGCAGTCCCGATGAGGGGCCTATTTACAATGAGCAGTTCTTC
CASSPDEGPIYNEQFF
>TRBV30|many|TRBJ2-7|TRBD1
TGTGCCTGGAGTGCCAGGGGGTTTTACGAGCAGTACTTC
CAWSARGFYEQYF
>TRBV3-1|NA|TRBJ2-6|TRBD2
TGTGCCAGCAGCCTCGGACTAGCGGGAGGGGACGGGGCCAACGTCCTGACTTTC
CASSLGLAGGDGANVLTF
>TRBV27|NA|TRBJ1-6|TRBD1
TGTGCCAGCAGGATACAGGGGCGCTCCTATAATTCACCCCTCCACTTT
CASRIQGRSYNSPLHF
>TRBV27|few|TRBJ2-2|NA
TGTGCCAGCAGTTTTCTATTCGGACAGTCAAACACCGGGGAGCTGTTTTTT
CASSFLFGQSNTGELFF
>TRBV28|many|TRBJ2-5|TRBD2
TGTGCCAGCAGTTCCCCCGGGACTACTCAAGAGACCCAGTACTTC
CASSSPGTTQETQYF
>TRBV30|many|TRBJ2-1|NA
TGTGCCTGGAACATAGCTGGATATGATGACAATGAGCAGTTCTTC
CAWNIAGYDDNEQFF
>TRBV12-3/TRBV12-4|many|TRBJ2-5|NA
TGTGCCAGCAGTCACATAGCGGAGACCCAGTACTTC
CASSHIAETQYF
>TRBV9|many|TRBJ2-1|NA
TGTGCCAGCAGCGTAGGCGGATATAGCTCCTACAATGAGCAGTTCTTC
CASSVGGYSSYNEQFF
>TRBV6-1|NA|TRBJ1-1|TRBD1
TGTGCCAGCACTATGACAGGGGGAATGAACACTGAAGCTTTCTTT
CASTMTGGMNTEAFF
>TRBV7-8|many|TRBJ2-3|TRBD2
TGTGCCAGCAGCTTAGTTGTAGCGGGAGCCGATATAGCAGATACGCAGTATTTT
CASSLVVAGADIADTQYF
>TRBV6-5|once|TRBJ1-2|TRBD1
TGTGCCAGCAGTTTGGGACAGACTAAAGCTAACTATGGCTACACCTTC
CASSLGQTKANYGYTF
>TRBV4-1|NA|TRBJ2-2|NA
TGCGCCAGCAGCCAAGTAGTGACAAATATGGCCGGGGAGCTGTTTTTT
CASSQVVTNMAGELFF
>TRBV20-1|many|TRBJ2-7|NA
TGCAGTGCTAGCACGGGGGCGGGCGAGCAGTACTTC
CSASTGAGEQYF
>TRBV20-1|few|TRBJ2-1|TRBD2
TGCAGTGCTAGCGGGAGGTGGAATGAGCAGTTCTTC
CSASGRWNEQFF
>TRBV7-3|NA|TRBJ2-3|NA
TGTGCCAGCAGCTCCTCCGGGGGCCGGAGAGATACGCAGTATTTT
CASSSSGGRRDTQYF
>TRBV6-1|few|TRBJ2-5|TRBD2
TGTGCCAGCAGTGAAGATAAGCCTCTCGAACTAGCGGGATTGGGGACCCAGTACTTC
CASSEDKPLELAGLGTQYF
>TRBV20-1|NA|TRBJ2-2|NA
TGCGGTGCTAAGCCGGGACAAGGGACCGGGGAGCTGTTTTTT
CGAKPGQGTGELFF
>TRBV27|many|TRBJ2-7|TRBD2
TGTGCCAGCAGTTTATTCGGGAGGGTTATGAACGAGCAGTACTTC
CASSLFGRVMNEQYF
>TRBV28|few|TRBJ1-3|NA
TGTGCCAGCAGTTTACGCCAGGGAGGCGGGTTGCCTGGAAACACCATATATTTT
CASSLRQGGGLPGNTIYF
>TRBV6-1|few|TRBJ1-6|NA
TGTGCCAGTCGAGAATTACTAGGCAATTCACCCCTCCACTTT
CASRELLGNSPLHF
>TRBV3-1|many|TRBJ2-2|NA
TGTGCCAGCAGCCAAGCGGACAGGAACACCGGGGAGCTGTTTTTT
CASSQADRNTGELFF
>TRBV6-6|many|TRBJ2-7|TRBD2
TGTGCCAGCAGTTACTCTCGGCTAGCGGGGACCTACGAGCAGTACTTC
CASSYSRLAGTYEQYF
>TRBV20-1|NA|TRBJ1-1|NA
TGCAGTGCTTACAAGAACACTGAAGCTTTCTTT
CSAYKNTEAFF
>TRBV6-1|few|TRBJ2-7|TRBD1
TGTGCCAGCAGAGTGGACAGGGGGCTCTTCGAGCAGTACTTC
CASRVDRGLFEQYF
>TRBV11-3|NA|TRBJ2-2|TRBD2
TGTGCCAGCAGCTTAGGGCCTAGCGGGAACACCGGGGAGCTGTTTTTT
CASSLGPSGNTGELFF
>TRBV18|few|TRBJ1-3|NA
TGTGCCAGCTCACCACCGAAAGGGGATGGAAACACCATATATTTT
CASSPPKGDGNTIYF
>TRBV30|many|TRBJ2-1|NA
TGTGCCTGGACACTCTCCTACAATGAGCAGTTCTTC
CAWTLSYNEQFF
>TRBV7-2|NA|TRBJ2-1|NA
TGTGCCAGCAACAACCGGGGCTACAATGAGCAGTTCTTC
CASNNRGYNEQFF
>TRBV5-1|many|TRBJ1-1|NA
TGCGCCAGCACCCAAACCCCCACCGACACTGAAGCTTTCTTT
CASTQTPTDTEAFF
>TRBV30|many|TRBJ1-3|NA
TGTGCCTGGAGACTAGTGGGCAGGGGTCGTCGTGGAAACACCATATATTTT
CAWRLVGRGRRGNTIYF
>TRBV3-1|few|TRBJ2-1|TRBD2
TGTGCCAGCAGCCCCGGGACTAGCTTTTACAATGAGCAGTTCTTC
CASSPGTSFYNEQFF
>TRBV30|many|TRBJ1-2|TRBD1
TGTGCCTGGAGTGTACTGTCTCGGGACAGGGGGTATGGCTACACCTTC
CAWSVLSRDRGYGYTF